This entry concerns a single TCR beta chain. The sample comes from a study of shared clonotypes between healthy human individuals. Study-level information: Donors, aged 18 to 49, were a couple of women and a few men.

This was a deep-level run. Genomic DNA of each subset was evenly split across several immunoSEQ plates. Sequencing was performed with immunoSEQ multiplex PCR; in TCRdb, only in-frame clones are kept and a portion is missing. The repertoire holds 2.5 million or so clones, with around 94% as singletons. CDR3 length equals 17 residues. V shed 4 bases, J shed 5 bases, and the junction held 17 bases outside the gene matches. Germline-derived CDR1 and CDR2 are GTSNPN and SVGIG (reference sequence). Specimen: naive CD4+ T cells sorted from blood. Subset reported: CD45RA+ positively selected. The chain joins TRBV30 to TRBJ2-1; 7 nucleotides match TRBD2. The TCR originated in a young man in good health. The CDR3 here is CAWTKRRDYGFDNEQFF. Here the CDR3 DNA reads TGTGCCTGGACTAAAAGGCGGGACTACGGTTTCGACAATGAGCAGTTCTTC.